This T cell receptor (beta chain) is from a study of CD8 T cells in Susac syndrome (dated by TCRdb to about 2019). About the investigation overall: Whether CD8+ T cell activation and differentiation in Susac syndrome was antigen driven was tested using repertoire sequencing. Clonality of the CD8+ T cell repertoire was compared between about a dozen healthy donors, approximately 14 Susac syndrome patients and about 15 multiple sclerosis patients.

Overall study outcomes, separate from this receptor: The study acknowledged that relatively few individuals were included in the TCR sequencing and HLA analysis.

High-throughput TCR beta sequencing profiled peripheral blood CD8+ and CD4+ T cells from healthy donors, Susac syndrome patients and multiple sclerosis patients. Multiple sclerosis controls were treatment-naive patients with stable or active relapsing-remitting disease fulfilling revised McDonald criteria. Bulk CD8+ and CD4+ T cells were purified magnetically by negative isolation, whereas CD8+ TEMRA cells were enriched by FACS. Blood was drawn into EDTA tubes, processed within 24 hours, and PBMCs were isolated by density gradient centrifugation. PBMCs destined for TCR sequencing were cryopreserved in liquid nitrogen and later thawed in a 37 °C water bath. Purity of sorted or isolated CD4+, CD8+ and CD8+ TEMRA cells was at least 90%. Worth noting for this clonotype: Which antigen it targets is not known. It has no much larger one-base neighbor in the sample; base qualities were not kept.

The germline V gene (reference sequence) sets CDR1 to LGHDT and CDR2 to YNNKEL. Its CDR3 holds 16 amino acids, cysteine through phenylalanine. The read is trimmed to its CDR3 DNA, 48 bases read in frame from base 1. V lost 0 bases and J lost 2 bases; the stretch between them is 14 bases long. RNA was extracted using the RNeasy kit, and about 0.45 to 1 microgram was reverse transcribed with random hexamers. TCR beta CDR3 regions were amplified with the immunoSEQ multiplex PCR assay covering 54 Vbeta and 13 Jbeta segments. Bias from PCR amplification was corrected by using a synthetic template baseline for primer optimization and for computational correction. As for how the authors treated the data: Reads were assigned to V, D and J genes according to IMGT and analyzed in immunoSEQ Analyzer, with only productive sequences retained. Clonality was computed as one minus Shannon entropy normalized by log2 of the number of productive unique sequences. For each patient and control, public and private clones were evaluated among the 100 most prevalent clones. Clones were defined as Susac-specific when absent from the healthy and MS cohorts, from 1,000 to 1,100 published viral clones and from other ImmuneACCESS disease sequences. TCRdb reprocessed the public reads (quality trimming at Q25 with fastp, clone calling with MiXCR) and kept in-frame beta chains. Each entry is one CDR3 protein sequence, shown with its most common DNA and genes. TCRdb's processing, not the study's, gives the V and J calls here. The sample table shows roughly 120,000 distinct CDR3 sequences, and 85% to 95% are seen once. Clones ranked in the top ten supply roughly 0.33% of the sample.

The sequence came from a human donor with multiple sclerosis. Sequencing input: CD8+ T cells from PBMCs. In this chain, TRBV3-1 is recombined with TRBJ2-7; TRBD1 is perhaps the D gene, given 6 matching bases. The nucleotides read TGTGCCAGCAGCCAAGAGGTCGACAGGTTAGCCTACGAGCAGTACTTC. It is translated as CASSQEVDRLAYEQYF.